The clone carrying this TCR beta chain was counted only a few times. The CDR3 covers 17 residues. From germline, CDR1 is LGHNA and CDR2 YSLEER. V lost 2 bases to trimming and J lost 5 bases, with 21 bases between them. The method was immunoSEQ multiplex PCR; TCRdb's version includes in-frame clones alone and lacks a portion of them. The sample contains 700,000 to 750,000 clones, around 85% of which appear only once. These data come from a study of shared T cell receptors in the human thymus. The sample was also reused in another study, on human thymus T cells.

This clonotype originated in a girl under two years old with a congenital heart defect. What was sequenced was thymocytes. The chain has TRBV4-3 and TRBJ1-1; D is undetermined. This CDR3 reads CASSQLRHPRGETEAFF. CDR3 sequence (DNA): TGCGCCAGCAGCCAACTTAGACACCCTCGGGGTGAGACTGAAGCTTTCTTT.